This is a list of T cell receptor beta chains from one sample in a study of T-cell memory formation after mild COVID-19. TCRdb re-derived calls from the 5' RACE reads in MiXCR, one entry per CDR3 protein. Altogether 400,000 or so distinct CDR3 sequences are present, roughly 20% being singletons, with the ten largest covering roughly 8%. The sample taken for sequencing was PBMCs or a T cell subset sorted from them (not recorded which). Source of these receptors: an adult woman who had mild COVID-19 (a few samples of this study predate the infection). Cell type and time point are not known. Each CDR3 is given with its conserved first and last residue. Fields, in order: D gene, V gene, clone size, J gene, CDR3 DNA, CDR3 protein. D genes are given only for firm matches. Only part of the rows carry a size: once, few, many, or a class if the clone is expanded.

D gene: NA
V gene: TRBV5-1
clone size: NA
J gene: TRBJ2-7
CDR3 DNA: TGCGCCAGCAGCCCTGTCCCAGGACCCTACGAGCAGTACTTC
CDR3 protein: CASSPVPGPYEQYF

D gene: NA
V gene: TRBV21-1
clone size: few
J gene: TRBJ2-4
CDR3 DNA: TGTGCCAGCCGGTGGTCAGAAAACGCCAAAAACATTCAGTACTTC
CDR3 protein: CASRWSENAKNIQYF

D gene: TRBD2
V gene: TRBV20-1
clone size: NA
J gene: TRBJ2-5
CDR3 DNA: TGCAGTGCTAGAGATCGGTTCCGGACTAGCGGGTCAACCAACTACCAAGAGACCCAGTACTTC
CDR3 protein: CSARDRFRTSGSTNYQETQYF

D gene: TRBD2
V gene: TRBV7-2
clone size: NA
J gene: TRBJ2-3
CDR3 DNA: TGTGCCAGCAGCTTAGAGTCTAGCGGACTCACAGATACGCAGTATTTT
CDR3 protein: CASSLESSGLTDTQYF

D gene: TRBD2
V gene: TRBV6-5
clone size: NA
J gene: TRBJ2-5
CDR3 DNA: TGTGCCAGCGCCCTAGCGGGCCTCCAAGAGACCCAGTACTTC
CDR3 protein: CASALAGLQETQYF

D gene: NA
V gene: TRBV7-9
clone size: NA
J gene: TRBJ1-5
CDR3 DNA: TGTGCCAGCAGCTTAGCGCAGCCCAATCAGCCCCAGCATTTT
CDR3 protein: CASSLAQPNQPQHF

D gene: NA
V gene: TRBV29-1
clone size: few
J gene: TRBJ2-7
CDR3 DNA: TGCAGCGTTGGTACCGGGACTGGAGGCTACGAGCAGTACTTC
CDR3 protein: CSVGTGTGGYEQYF

D gene: TRBD2
V gene: TRBV7-8
clone size: NA
J gene: TRBJ2-2
CDR3 DNA: TGTGCCAGCAGCTTATTGGTAGCGGGAGTGTATACCGGGGAGCTGTTTTTT
CDR3 protein: CASSLLVAGVYTGELFF

D gene: NA
V gene: TRBV18
clone size: few
J gene: TRBJ2-1
CDR3 DNA: TGTGCCAGCTCACCACTTGCTCTAGGTACAAACAATGAGCAGTTCTTC
CDR3 protein: CASSPLALGTNNEQFF

D gene: NA
V gene: TRBV7-3
clone size: NA
J gene: TRBJ2-1
CDR3 DNA: TGTGCCAGCAGCCCTAATACCGTGGGACGGCCCTTCATCGGCTCCTACAATGAGCAGTTCTTC
CDR3 protein: CASSPNTVGRPFIGSYNEQFF

D gene: NA
V gene: TRBV18
clone size: few
J gene: TRBJ1-1
CDR3 DNA: TGTGCCAGCTCACCGGACAGTATCACTGAAGCTTTCTTT
CDR3 protein: CASSPDSITEAFF

D gene: NA
V gene: TRBV12-3/TRBV12-4
clone size: few
J gene: TRBJ1-3
CDR3 DNA: TGTGCCAGCAGTATAGGGACACCCGGAAACACCATATATTTT
CDR3 protein: CASSIGTPGNTIYF

D gene: TRBD1
V gene: TRBV24-1
clone size: few
J gene: TRBJ2-3
CDR3 DNA: TGTGCCACCAGTGATCCCTCGGGACAGGACTCCACAGATACGCAGTATTTT
CDR3 protein: CATSDPSGQDSTDTQYF

D gene: NA
V gene: TRBV30
clone size: NA
J gene: TRBJ1-2
CDR3 DNA: TGTGCCTGGAAGAGGGGATATATGGGCGTCGGCTATGGCTACACCTTC
CDR3 protein: CAWKRGYMGVGYGYTF

D gene: TRBD2
V gene: TRBV7-9
clone size: few
J gene: TRBJ2-1
CDR3 DNA: TGTGCCAGCAGCTGGCCGGGACTAGGTGGCAATGAGCAGTTCTTC
CDR3 protein: CASSWPGLGGNEQFF

D gene: NA
V gene: TRBV6-6
clone size: NA
J gene: TRBJ1-1
CDR3 DNA: TGTGCCAGCAGTTACAGACAGGATGAAGCTTTCTTT
CDR3 protein: CASSYRQDEAFF

D gene: NA
V gene: TRBV20-1
clone size: few
J gene: TRBJ2-2
CDR3 DNA: TGCAGTGCTAGAGATCCAACGGGAAACACCGGGGAGCTGTTTTTT
CDR3 protein: CSARDPTGNTGELFF

D gene: NA
V gene: TRBV2
clone size: few
J gene: TRBJ1-2
CDR3 DNA: TGTGCCAGCAGTGCCGACAGGCTTAACTATGGCTACACCTTC
CDR3 protein: CASSADRLNYGYTF

D gene: NA
V gene: TRBV12-3/TRBV12-4
clone size: NA
J gene: TRBJ2-6
CDR3 DNA: TGTGCCAGCAGTTTCGCCAGAGCAAACGTCCTGACTTTC
CDR3 protein: CASSFARANVLTF

D gene: TRBD1
V gene: TRBV6-1
clone size: few
J gene: TRBJ2-3
CDR3 DNA: TGTGCCACCCCCAGCTTCGGGACAGGGGGGATCACAGATACGCAGTATTTT
CDR3 protein: CATPSFGTGGITDTQYF

D gene: NA
V gene: TRBV19
clone size: NA
J gene: TRBJ2-5
CDR3 DNA: TGTGCCAGTAGTCACCAGTCCGGTGTCGGGACCCAGTACTTC
CDR3 protein: CASSHQSGVGTQYF

D gene: NA
V gene: TRBV20-1
clone size: NA
J gene: TRBJ2-7
CDR3 DNA: TGCAGTGCTAGAGATTGGCAGGGTACATACGAGCAGTACTTC
CDR3 protein: CSARDWQGTYEQYF

D gene: NA
V gene: TRBV7-9
clone size: NA
J gene: TRBJ2-3
CDR3 DNA: TGTGCCAGCAGCTTGGCGGACGGCACAGATACGCAGTATTTT
CDR3 protein: CASSLADGTDTQYF

D gene: NA
V gene: TRBV3-1
clone size: NA
J gene: TRBJ1-1
CDR3 DNA: TGTGCCAGCAGTCGTAGGGCTGAAGCTTTCTTT
CDR3 protein: CASSRRAEAFF

D gene: NA
V gene: TRBV5-6
clone size: NA
J gene: TRBJ1-2
CDR3 DNA: TGTGCCAGCAGCCGGTGGGCAGCAGAGAATAACTATGGCTACACCTTC
CDR3 protein: CASSRWAAENNYGYTF

D gene: TRBD2
V gene: TRBV9
clone size: NA
J gene: TRBJ2-1
CDR3 DNA: TGTGCCAGCAGCCCCGAGGGGACTAACTACAATGAGCAGTTCTTC
CDR3 protein: CASSPEGTNYNEQFF

D gene: NA
V gene: TRBV6-6
clone size: many
J gene: TRBJ1-5
CDR3 DNA: TGTGCCAGCTCAGCCAGCAATCAGCCCCAGCATTTT
CDR3 protein: CASSASNQPQHF

D gene: TRBD1
V gene: TRBV29-1
clone size: NA
J gene: TRBJ1-2
CDR3 DNA: TGCAGCGTCCTACAGGGGGGCCAGGGCCTAGGCTACACCTTC
CDR3 protein: CSVLQGGQGLGYTF

D gene: TRBD2
V gene: TRBV4-2
clone size: NA
J gene: TRBJ2-7
CDR3 DNA: TGTGCCAGCAGCCTTTCGGGACTAGCGGTCACCTACGAGCAGTACTTC
CDR3 protein: CASSLSGLAVTYEQYF

D gene: TRBD2
V gene: TRBV7-9
clone size: NA
J gene: TRBJ2-3
CDR3 DNA: TGTGCCAGCAGCAATTTAGCGGGAGGGATCACAGATACGCAGTATTTT
CDR3 protein: CASSNLAGGITDTQYF

D gene: NA
V gene: TRBV4-1
clone size: few
J gene: TRBJ2-1
CDR3 DNA: TGCGCCAGCAGACCCCTGGGGTCTGGGTCGTACAATGAGCAGTTCTTC
CDR3 protein: CASRPLGSGSYNEQFF

D gene: NA
V gene: TRBV25-1
clone size: NA
J gene: TRBJ2-2
CDR3 DNA: TGTGCCAGCAGTGAATCTTGGGGATCGGCCGGGGAGCTGATTTTT
CDR3 protein: CASSESWGSAGELIF

D gene: NA
V gene: TRBV11-2
clone size: few
J gene: TRBJ1-1
CDR3 DNA: TGTGCCAGCAGCCATCTGAACACTGAAGCTTTCTTT
CDR3 protein: CASSHLNTEAFF

D gene: NA
V gene: TRBV5-5
clone size: many
J gene: TRBJ2-5
CDR3 DNA: TGTGCCAGCAGCTTGGGTGCCGGGACATTCGAGACCCAGTACTTC
CDR3 protein: CASSLGAGTFETQYF

D gene: TRBD2
V gene: TRBV5-6
clone size: NA
J gene: TRBJ2-3
CDR3 DNA: TGTGCCAGCAGCTTCGGCGGGGGGGGAAATACGCAGTATTTT
CDR3 protein: CASSFGGGGNTQYF

D gene: NA
V gene: TRBV12-3/TRBV12-4
clone size: NA
J gene: TRBJ2-2
CDR3 DNA: TGTGCCAGCAGACCAAACGCCGGGGAGCTGTTTTTT
CDR3 protein: CASRPNAGELFF

D gene: NA
V gene: TRBV15
clone size: few
J gene: TRBJ1-5
CDR3 DNA: TGTGCCACCAGCAGAGATCAGGGAACAGGTCAGCCCCAGCATTTT
CDR3 protein: CATSRDQGTGQPQHF

D gene: NA
V gene: TRBV18
clone size: NA
J gene: TRBJ2-5
CDR3 DNA: TGTGCCAGCTCACCAGGCCCGGCAGAGACCCAGTACTTC
CDR3 protein: CASSPGPAETQYF

D gene: TRBD2
V gene: TRBV10-3
clone size: few
J gene: TRBJ2-1
CDR3 DNA: TGTGCCATCAGTGAGTCGGGAGGGACTAGCGGAAACAATGAGCAGTTCTTC
CDR3 protein: CAISESGGTSGNNEQFF

D gene: NA
V gene: TRBV6-2/TRBV6-3
clone size: few
J gene: TRBJ1-6
CDR3 DNA: TGTGCCAGCAGTCCGGACCTAGCCCATGGGTCACCCCTCCACTTT
CDR3 protein: CASSPDLAHGSPLHF

D gene: NA
V gene: TRBV6-2/TRBV6-3
clone size: few
J gene: TRBJ2-7
CDR3 DNA: TGTGCCAGCAGACCCGACGGGGCCTCCTACGAGCAGTACTTC
CDR3 protein: CASRPDGASYEQYF

D gene: NA
V gene: TRBV3-1
clone size: few
J gene: TRBJ2-5
CDR3 DNA: TGTGCCAGCAGCCAAGTCCATACCGGAGACAGCCTACAAGAGACCCAGTACTTC
CDR3 protein: CASSQVHTGDSLQETQYF

D gene: NA
V gene: TRBV7-2
clone size: NA
J gene: TRBJ1-5
CDR3 DNA: TGTGCCAGCAGCTCCCCTATGGGGCCCCAGCATTTT
CDR3 protein: CASSSPMGPQHF

D gene: TRBD1
V gene: TRBV7-2
clone size: few
J gene: TRBJ2-7
CDR3 DNA: TGTGCCAGCCAAGAAGACAGGGTGGGTGAGCAGTACTTC
CDR3 protein: CASQEDRVGEQYF

D gene: NA
V gene: TRBV27
clone size: few
J gene: TRBJ1-1
CDR3 DNA: TGTGCCAGCACCCTAGGGGGGGGGGCCAACACTGAAGCTTTCTTT
CDR3 protein: CASTLGGGANTEAFF

D gene: NA
V gene: TRBV20-1
clone size: few
J gene: TRBJ2-5
CDR3 DNA: TGCAGTGCTAGGCCGTACCAAGAGACCCAGTACTTC
CDR3 protein: CSARPYQETQYF

D gene: TRBD2
V gene: TRBV7-6
clone size: few
J gene: TRBJ2-5
CDR3 DNA: TGTGCCAGCAGCTCAGGACTAGCGGGGGGCCATCGAGAGACCCAGTACTTC
CDR3 protein: CASSSGLAGGHRETQYF

D gene: NA
V gene: TRBV12-3/TRBV12-4
clone size: NA
J gene: TRBJ2-1
CDR3 DNA: TGTGCCAGCACCCCCAATGAGCAGTTCTTC
CDR3 protein: CASTPNEQFF

D gene: TRBD2
V gene: TRBV9
clone size: NA
J gene: TRBJ2-2
CDR3 DNA: TGTGCCAGCAGCGCAGGACTAGCGGGAGGCGGGGAGCTGTTTTTT
CDR3 protein: CASSAGLAGGGELFF

D gene: NA
V gene: TRBV5-1
clone size: few
J gene: TRBJ2-2
CDR3 DNA: TGCGCCAGTTCCGGGGGAGAGAGATCCACCGGGGAGCTGTTTTTT
CDR3 protein: CASSGGERSTGELFF

D gene: NA
V gene: TRBV24-1
clone size: many
J gene: TRBJ1-1
CDR3 DNA: TGTGCCACCAGTGATCTCTATAGGGTTTTCTTT
CDR3 protein: CATSDLYRVFF

D gene: TRBD2
V gene: TRBV7-8
clone size: few
J gene: TRBJ2-1
CDR3 DNA: TGTGCCAGCAGCTTAAGGGGGACTAGCGGGAGCCGACCCTACAATGAGCAGTTCTTC
CDR3 protein: CASSLRGTSGSRPYNEQFF

D gene: TRBD1
V gene: TRBV27
clone size: few
J gene: TRBJ2-7
CDR3 DNA: TGTGCCAGCAGTGAGGGGGCAGACTTCTACGAGCAGTACTTC
CDR3 protein: CASSEGADFYEQYF

D gene: TRBD1
V gene: TRBV3-1
clone size: few
J gene: TRBJ2-5
CDR3 DNA: TGTGCCAGCAGCCAAAGAGGGACAGCCGTCCAAGAGACCCAGTACTTC
CDR3 protein: CASSQRGTAVQETQYF

D gene: TRBD1
V gene: TRBV20-1
clone size: NA
J gene: TRBJ1-2
CDR3 DNA: TGCAGTGCAAACAGGGGGTCCTATGGCTACACCTTC
CDR3 protein: CSANRGSYGYTF